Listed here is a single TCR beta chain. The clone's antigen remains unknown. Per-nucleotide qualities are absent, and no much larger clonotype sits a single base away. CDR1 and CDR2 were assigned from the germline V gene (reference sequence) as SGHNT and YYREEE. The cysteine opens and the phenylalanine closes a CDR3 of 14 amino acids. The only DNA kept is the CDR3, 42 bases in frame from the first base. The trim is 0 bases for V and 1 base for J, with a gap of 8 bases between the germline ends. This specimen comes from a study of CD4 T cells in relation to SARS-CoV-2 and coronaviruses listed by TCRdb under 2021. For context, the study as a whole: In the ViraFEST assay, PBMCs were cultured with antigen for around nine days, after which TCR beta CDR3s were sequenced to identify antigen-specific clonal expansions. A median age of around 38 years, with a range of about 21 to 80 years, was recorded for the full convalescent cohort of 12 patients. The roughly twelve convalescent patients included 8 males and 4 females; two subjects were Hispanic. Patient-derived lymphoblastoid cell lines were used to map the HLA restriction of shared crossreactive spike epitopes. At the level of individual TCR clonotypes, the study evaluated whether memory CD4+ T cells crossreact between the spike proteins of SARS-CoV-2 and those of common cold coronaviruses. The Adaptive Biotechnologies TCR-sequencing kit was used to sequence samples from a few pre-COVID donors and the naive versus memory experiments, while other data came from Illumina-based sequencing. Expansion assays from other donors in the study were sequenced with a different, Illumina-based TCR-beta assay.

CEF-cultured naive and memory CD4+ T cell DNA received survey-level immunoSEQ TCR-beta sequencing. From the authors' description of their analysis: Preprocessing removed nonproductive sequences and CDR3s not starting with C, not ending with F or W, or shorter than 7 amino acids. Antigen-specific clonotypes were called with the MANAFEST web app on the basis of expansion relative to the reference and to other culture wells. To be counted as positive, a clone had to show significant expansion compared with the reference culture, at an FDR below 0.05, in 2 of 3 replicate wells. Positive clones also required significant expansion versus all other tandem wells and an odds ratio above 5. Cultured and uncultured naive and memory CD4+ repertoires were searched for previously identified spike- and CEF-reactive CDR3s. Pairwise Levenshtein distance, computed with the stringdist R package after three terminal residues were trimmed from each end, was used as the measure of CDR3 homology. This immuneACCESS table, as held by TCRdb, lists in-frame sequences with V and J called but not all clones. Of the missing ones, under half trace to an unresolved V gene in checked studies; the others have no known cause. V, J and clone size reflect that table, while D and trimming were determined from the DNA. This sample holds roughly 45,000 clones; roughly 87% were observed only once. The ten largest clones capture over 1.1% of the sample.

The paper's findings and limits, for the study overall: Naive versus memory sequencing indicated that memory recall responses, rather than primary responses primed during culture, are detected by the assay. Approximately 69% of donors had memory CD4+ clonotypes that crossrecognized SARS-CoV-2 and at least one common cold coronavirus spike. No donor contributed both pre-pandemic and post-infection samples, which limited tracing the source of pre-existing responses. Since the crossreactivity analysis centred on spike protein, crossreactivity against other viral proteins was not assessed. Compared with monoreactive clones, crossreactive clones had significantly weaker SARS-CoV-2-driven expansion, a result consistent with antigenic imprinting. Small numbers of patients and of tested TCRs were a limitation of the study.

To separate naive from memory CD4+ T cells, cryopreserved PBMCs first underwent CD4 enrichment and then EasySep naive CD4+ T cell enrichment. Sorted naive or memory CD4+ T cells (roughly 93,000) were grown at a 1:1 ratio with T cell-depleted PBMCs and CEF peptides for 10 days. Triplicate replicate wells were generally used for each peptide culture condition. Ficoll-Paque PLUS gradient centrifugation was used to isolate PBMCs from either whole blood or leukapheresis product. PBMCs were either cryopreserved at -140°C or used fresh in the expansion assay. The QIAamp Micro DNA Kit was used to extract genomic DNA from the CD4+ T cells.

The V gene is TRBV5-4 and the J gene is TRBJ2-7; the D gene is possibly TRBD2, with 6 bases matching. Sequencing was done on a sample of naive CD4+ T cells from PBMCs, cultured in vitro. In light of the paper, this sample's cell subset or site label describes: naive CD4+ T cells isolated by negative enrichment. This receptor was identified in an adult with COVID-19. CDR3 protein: CASSLASASYEQYF. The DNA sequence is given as TGTGCCAGCAGCTTGGCTAGCGCGTCCTACGAGCAGTACTTC.